This is a list of T cell receptor beta chains from one sample in a study of blood T cells in healthy people across ages. TCRdb re-derived calls from the 5' RACE reads in MiXCR, one entry per CDR3 protein. Of hundreds of thousands of distinct CDR3 sequences listed, around 46% are singletons. The sequencing input was blood. The receptors shown here come from a woman aged 55-69 years in good health. CDR3s include the opening cysteine and the closing phenylalanine or tryptophan. A D gene is named only where the DNA matches it firmly. Where a row states a size, it is once, few, many or the class of an expanded clone; other rows omit it.

J | size | V | D | CDR3 | DNA
TRBJ2-5 | - | TRBV6-1 | TRBD1 | CASSDLAYPGQSWETQYF | TGTGCCAGCAGTGATCTAGCCTACCCGGGACAGAGTTGGGAGACCCAGTACTTC
TRBJ2-7 | many | TRBV3-1 | TRBD2 | CASSPVAGSSYEQYF | TGTGCCAGCAGCCCTGTAGCGGGGAGCTCCTACGAGCAGTACTTC
TRBJ2-3 | few | TRBV10-3 | - | CAISGPGAPDTQYF | TGTGCCATCAGTGGCCCGGGAGCCCCAGATACGCAGTATTTT
TRBJ2-1 | - | TRBV6-5 | - | CASSYIQGRGTYEQFF | TGTGCCAGCAGTTACATCCAAGGACGAGGTACTTACGAGCAGTTCTTC
TRBJ2-7 | - | TRBV7-2 | - | CVSSSRGRGIYEQYF | TGTGTCAGCAGCTCGAGGGGTCGGGGGATCTACGAGCAGTACTTC
TRBJ2-7 | few | TRBV6-6 | TRBD2 | CASSPWEGRAYEQYF | TGTGCCAGCAGTCCCTGGGAGGGCCGGGCCTACGAGCAGTACTTC
TRBJ2-5 | - | TRBV24-1 | - | CATSDPGAQETQYF | TGTGCCACCAGTGATCCTGGGGCCCAAGAGACCCAGTACTTC
TRBJ1-4 | few | TRBV25-1 | - | CASSVGGSNEKLFF | TGTGCCAGCAGTGTGGGGGGTTCTAATGAAAAACTGTTTTTT
TRBJ2-1 | - | TRBV9 | TRBD2 | CANSPGLALEQFF | TGTGCCAACAGCCCGGGACTAGCCCTTGAGCAGTTCTTC
TRBJ2-7 | - | TRBV24-1 | - | CATSDPTTALNYNEQYF | TGTGCCACCAGTGATCCCACGACCGCTCTCAACTACAATGAGCAGTACTTC
TRBJ2-6 | - | TRBV6-5 | - | CASSYTQFSGANVLTF | TGTGCCAGCAGTTACACCCAGTTCTCTGGGGCCAACGTCCTGACTTTC
TRBJ2-5 | - | TRBV20-1 | - | CSAAGSYQETQYF | TGCAGTGCAGCGGGTTCGTACCAAGAGACCCAGTACTTC
TRBJ1-5 | - | TRBV27 | - | CASSLTRGWGVQPQHF | TGTGCCAGCAGTTTAACGAGGGGCTGGGGGGTTCAGCCCCAGCATTTT
TRBJ2-6 | - | TRBV29-1 | TRBD2 | CSALGGAGANVLTF | TGCAGCGCCCTCGGGGGGGCTGGGGCCAACGTCCTGACTTTC
TRBJ2-1 | few | TRBV12-5 | - | CASGLGGGRGLGYEQFF | TGTGCTAGTGGTTTGGGGGGGGGCAGGGGGCTTGGTTATGAGCAGTTCTTC
TRBJ2-7 | few | TRBV6-2/TRBV6-3 | - | CATAWRSYNEQYF | TGTGCCACCGCCTGGCGATCTTACAATGAGCAGTACTTC
TRBJ2-3 | - | TRBV20-1 | - | CSARDPPDTQYF | TGCAGTGCTAGAGATCCCCCCGATACGCAGTATTTT
TRBJ2-5 | - | TRBV20-1 | - | CSVPEVGTFYNEQYF | TGCAGTGTCCCTGAAGTAGGGACCTTTTACAATGAGCAGTACTTC
TRBJ2-3 | few | TRBV11-2 | - | CASSSNTTGIKDTDTQYF | TGTGCCAGCAGCTCAAACACAACCGGGATCAAGGATACAGATACGCAGTATTTT
TRBJ2-7 | - | TRBV29-1 | - | CSVESGRVGHYEQYF | TGCAGCGTTGAATCTGGTAGGGTAGGGCACTACGAGCAGTACTTC
TRBJ2-1 | - | TRBV7-9 | TRBD1 | CASRPGTGVYSEQFF | TGTGCCAGCAGACCCGGGACAGGGGTTTACAGTGAGCAGTTCTTC
TRBJ2-1 | few | TRBV5-6 | TRBD1 | CASSLLGDRGLNEQFF | TGTGCCAGCAGCTTGTTGGGGGACAGGGGCCTAAATGAGCAGTTCTTC
TRBJ2-7 | - | TRBV7-7 | - | CASSLVPGTSNEQYF | TGTGCTAGCAGCTTAGTCCCAGGGACAAGTAACGAGCAGTACTTC
TRBJ1-2 | - | TRBV4-2 | - | CASSQDEGRPSYGYTF | TGTGCCAGCAGCCAAGATGAGGGCCGACCGAGCTATGGCTACACCTTC
TRBJ2-1 | - | TRBV7-8 | TRBD1 | CASTPSTGGIHNEQFF | TGTGCCAGCACGCCGTCGACAGGGGGTATACACAATGAGCAGTTCTTC